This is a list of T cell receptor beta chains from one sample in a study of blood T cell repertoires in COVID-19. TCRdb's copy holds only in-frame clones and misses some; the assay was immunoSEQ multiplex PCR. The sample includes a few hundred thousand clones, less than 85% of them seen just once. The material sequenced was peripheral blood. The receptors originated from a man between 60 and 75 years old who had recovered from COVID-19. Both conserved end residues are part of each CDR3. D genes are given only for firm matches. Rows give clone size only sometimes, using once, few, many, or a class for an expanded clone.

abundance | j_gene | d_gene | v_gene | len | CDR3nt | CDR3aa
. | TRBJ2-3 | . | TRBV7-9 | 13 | TGTACCTCAGGCGCAGGTTCGACAGATACGCAGTATTTT | CTSGAGSTDTQYF
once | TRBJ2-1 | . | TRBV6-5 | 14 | TGTGCCAGCCGAAGTCGGGTTTCCTACAATGAGCAGTTCTTC | CASRSRVSYNEQFF
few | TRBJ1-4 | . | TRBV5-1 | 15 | TGCGCCAGCAGCTTGGGGGCAGCAACTAATGAAAAACTGTTTTTT | CASSLGAATNEKLFF
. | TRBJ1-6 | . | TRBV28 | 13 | TGTGCCAGCACCCGACAGTCTAATTCACCCCTCCACTTT | CASTRQSNSPLHF
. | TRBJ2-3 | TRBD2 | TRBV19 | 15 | TGTGCCAGTACCGTCAGCGGGAGGGGGACAGATACGCAGTATTTT | CASTVSGRGTDTQYF
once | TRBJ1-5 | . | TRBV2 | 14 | TGTGCCAGCAGAGCGTACGACAGCAATCAGCCCCAGCATTTT | CASRAYDSNQPQHF
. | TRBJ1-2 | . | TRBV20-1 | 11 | TGCAGTGCTCTAGGCCACTATGGCTACACCTTC | CSALGHYGYTF
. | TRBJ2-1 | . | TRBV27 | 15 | TGTGCCAGCAGTTTAACAGGGGGGGCCTACAATGAGCAGTTCTTC | CASSLTGGAYNEQFF
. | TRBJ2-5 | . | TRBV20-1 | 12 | TGCAGTGCTAGTCAAGGGGAAGAGACCCAGTACTTC | CSASQGEETQYF
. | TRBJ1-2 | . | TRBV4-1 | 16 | TGCGCCAGCAGCCAAGACTATACGCGGGCCCTAGATGGCTACACCTTC | CASSQDYTRALDGYTF
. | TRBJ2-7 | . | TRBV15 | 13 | TGTGCCACCAGCAAACAGGCCTCCTACGAGCAGTACTTC | CATSKQASYEQYF
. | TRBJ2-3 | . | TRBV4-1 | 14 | TGCGCCAGCAGCCAGGCCTGGCTTTCAGATACGCAGTATTTT | CASSQAWLSDTQYF
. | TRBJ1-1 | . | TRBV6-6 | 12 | TGTGCCGCTGAAAGGGGGGGAGGTGAAGCTTTCTTT | CAAERGGGEAFF
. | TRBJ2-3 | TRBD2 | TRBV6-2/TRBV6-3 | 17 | TGTGCCAGCAGTTACTCACCAGGAGGGACTATCACAGATACGCAGTATTTT | CASSYSPGGTITDTQYF